A single T cell receptor (beta chain) is shown here with its context. The sample is drawn from a study of blood T cell repertoires in COVID-19. This CDR3 spans 13 amino acids. The V gene lost 8 bases and the J gene lost 0 bases, with 8 bases spanning the gap. Authors' methods: For nucleated cells, counts were estimated from reference gene primer amplification. The assay was immunoSEQ multiplex PCR, and TCRdb's table has in-frame clones only and misses some. From that table come the V and J calls and clone size; the DNA was used to work out D and trimming. The sample records more than 110,000 clones, 75% to 90% being singletons.

The source of this sequence is a woman of 80 years or more with acute or convalescent COVID-19. The chain is built from TRBV12-3 or TRBV12-4 and TRBJ1-3; D is unresolved. Source material: peripheral blood. The CDR3 loop is CASGPYSGNTIYF. The CDR3 DNA reads TGTGCCAGCGGGCCGTACTCTGGAAACACCATATATTTT.